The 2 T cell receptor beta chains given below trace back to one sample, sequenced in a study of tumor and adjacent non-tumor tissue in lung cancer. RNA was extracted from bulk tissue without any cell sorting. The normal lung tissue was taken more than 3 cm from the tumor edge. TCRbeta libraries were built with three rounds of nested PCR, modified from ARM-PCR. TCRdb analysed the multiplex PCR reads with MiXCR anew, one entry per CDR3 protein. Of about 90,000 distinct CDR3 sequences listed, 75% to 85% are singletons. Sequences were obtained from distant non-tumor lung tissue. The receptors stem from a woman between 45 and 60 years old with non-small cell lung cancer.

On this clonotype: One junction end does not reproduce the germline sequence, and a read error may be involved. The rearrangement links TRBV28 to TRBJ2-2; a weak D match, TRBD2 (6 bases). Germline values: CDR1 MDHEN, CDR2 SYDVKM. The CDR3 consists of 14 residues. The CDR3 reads CACSPTSAAGELYF. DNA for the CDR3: TGTGCCTGCAGTCCGACTAGTGCGGCCGGGGAGCTGTATTTT.

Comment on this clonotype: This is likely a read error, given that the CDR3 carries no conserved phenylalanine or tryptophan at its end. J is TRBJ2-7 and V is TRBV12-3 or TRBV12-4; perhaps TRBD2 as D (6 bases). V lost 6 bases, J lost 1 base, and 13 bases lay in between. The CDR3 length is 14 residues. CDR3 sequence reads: CASRPPGGSYEQYL. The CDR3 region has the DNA TGTGCCAGCAGACCCCCCGGGGGTTCCTACGAGCAGTACTTA.